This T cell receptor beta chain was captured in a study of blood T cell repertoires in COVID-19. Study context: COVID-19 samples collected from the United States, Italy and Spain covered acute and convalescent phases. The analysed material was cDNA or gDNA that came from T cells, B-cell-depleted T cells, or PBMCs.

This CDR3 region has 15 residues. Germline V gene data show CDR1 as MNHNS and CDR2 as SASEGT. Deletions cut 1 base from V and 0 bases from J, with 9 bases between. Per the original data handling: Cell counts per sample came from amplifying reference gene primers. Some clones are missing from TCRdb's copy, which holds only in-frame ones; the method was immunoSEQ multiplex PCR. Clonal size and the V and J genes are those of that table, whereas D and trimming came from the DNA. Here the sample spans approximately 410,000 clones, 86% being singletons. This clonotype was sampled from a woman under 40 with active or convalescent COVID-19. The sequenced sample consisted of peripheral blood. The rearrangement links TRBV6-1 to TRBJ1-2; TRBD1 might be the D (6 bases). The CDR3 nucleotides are TGTGCCAGCAGTGAAGGGACAGTTGCTAACTATGGCTACACCTTC. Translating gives CASSEGTVANYGYTF.